A single sample gave rise to the 6 T cell receptor beta chains below, sequenced in a study of shared clonotypes between healthy human individuals. TCRdb's table, derived via immunoSEQ multiplex PCR, lists solely in-frame clones and lacks some. The sample comprises under 850,000 clones, around 70% of which are singletons, and approximately 1.8% rests with the top ten. The sample comprised memory CD4+ T cells sorted from blood. Sample subset: CD45RA-negative fraction. These receptors were collected from a woman aged 25 to 45 in good health.

This rearrangement joins TRBV4-1 to TRBJ2-2; 9 bases line up with TRBD1. The V and J ends lost 4 bases and 7 bases, in that order; junction bases with no gene match: 10. The CDR3 contains 16 residues. Germline values: CDR1 MGHRA, CDR2 YSYEKL. CDR3 residues: CASSLLGGQGNGELFF. The DNA for the CDR3 is TGCGCCAGCAGCCTTCTGGGGGGACAGGGAAACGGGGAGCTGTTTTTT.

The chain employs TRBV11-3 and TRBJ2-1, with a tentative D call TRBD2 (6 bases). V was cut by 5 bases and J by 2 bases, with 7 bases left in between. The CDR3 consists of 13 residues. Germline CDR1 reads SGHNT; CDR2 reads YENEEA. This chain's CDR3 is CASSRLAYNEQFF. The CDR3 DNA is TGTGCCAGCAGCCGACTAGCCTACAATGAGCAGTTCTTC.

The chain couples TRBV9 to TRBJ2-5, with TRBD2 as a possible D gene (6 bases). The V and J ends lost 5 bases and 2 bases respectively, with 13 bases between them. In germline, CDR1 is SGDLS, CDR2 YYNGEE. The CDR3 runs 14 residues. CDR3: CASSRETLQETQYF. CDR3 in DNA: TGTGCCAGCAGTCGGGAGACACTACAAGAGACCCAGTACTTC.

The V gene is TRBV27, the J gene TRBJ1-1; 7 positions agree with TRBD1. The CDR3 has 14 residues. J lost 6 bases, V lost 5 bases, and 9 bases had no gene match. Germline V gene sequence: CDR1 MNHEY, CDR2 SMNVEV (reference sequence). The chain's CDR3 is CASSNQGVSAEAFF. CDR3 sequence (DNA): TGTGCCAGCAGTAATCAGGGGGTGAGTGCTGAAGCTTTCTTT.

V is TRBV19 and J is TRBJ2-3; 9 bases map to TRBD2. The CDR3 loop spans 18 amino acids. The V and J ends lost 3 bases and 5 bases, in that order; junction bases with no gene match: 15. Germline-derived CDR1 and CDR2 are LNHDA and SQIVND (reference sequence). Here the CDR3 DNA reads TGTGCCAGTAGTATTCGGGGCCCCGCTAGCGGGAAGGGAGATACGCAGTATTTT. Its translation: CASSIRGPASGKGDTQYF.

This clone occurred many times. The chain carries TRBV5-1 and TRBJ2-3; D is unclear. The V and J ends lost 4 bases and 2 bases respectively, with 2 bases between them. The CDR3 runs 11 residues. Germline V gene lookup returns CDR1 SGHRS and CDR2 YFSETQ. The CDR3 DNA reads TGCGCCAGCAGCGACACAGATACGCAGTATTTT. Its protein is CASSDTDTQYF.